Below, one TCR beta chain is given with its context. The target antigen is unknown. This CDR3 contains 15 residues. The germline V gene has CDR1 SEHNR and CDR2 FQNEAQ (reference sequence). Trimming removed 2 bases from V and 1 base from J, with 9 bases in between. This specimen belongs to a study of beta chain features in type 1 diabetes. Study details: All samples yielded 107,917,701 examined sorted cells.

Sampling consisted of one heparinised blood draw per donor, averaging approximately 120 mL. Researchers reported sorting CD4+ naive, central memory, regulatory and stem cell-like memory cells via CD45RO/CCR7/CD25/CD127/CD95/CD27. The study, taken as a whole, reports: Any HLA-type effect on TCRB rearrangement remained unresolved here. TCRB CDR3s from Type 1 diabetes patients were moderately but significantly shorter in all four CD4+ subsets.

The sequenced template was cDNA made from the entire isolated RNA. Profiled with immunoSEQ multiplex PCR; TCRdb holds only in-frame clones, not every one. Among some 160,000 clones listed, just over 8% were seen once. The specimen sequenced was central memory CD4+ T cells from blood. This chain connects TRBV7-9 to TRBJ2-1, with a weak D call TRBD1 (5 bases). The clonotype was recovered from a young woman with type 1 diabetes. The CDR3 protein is CASSLSRASYNEQFF. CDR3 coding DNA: TGTGCCAGCAGCTTATCCAGGGCTTCCTACAATGAGCAGTTCTTC.